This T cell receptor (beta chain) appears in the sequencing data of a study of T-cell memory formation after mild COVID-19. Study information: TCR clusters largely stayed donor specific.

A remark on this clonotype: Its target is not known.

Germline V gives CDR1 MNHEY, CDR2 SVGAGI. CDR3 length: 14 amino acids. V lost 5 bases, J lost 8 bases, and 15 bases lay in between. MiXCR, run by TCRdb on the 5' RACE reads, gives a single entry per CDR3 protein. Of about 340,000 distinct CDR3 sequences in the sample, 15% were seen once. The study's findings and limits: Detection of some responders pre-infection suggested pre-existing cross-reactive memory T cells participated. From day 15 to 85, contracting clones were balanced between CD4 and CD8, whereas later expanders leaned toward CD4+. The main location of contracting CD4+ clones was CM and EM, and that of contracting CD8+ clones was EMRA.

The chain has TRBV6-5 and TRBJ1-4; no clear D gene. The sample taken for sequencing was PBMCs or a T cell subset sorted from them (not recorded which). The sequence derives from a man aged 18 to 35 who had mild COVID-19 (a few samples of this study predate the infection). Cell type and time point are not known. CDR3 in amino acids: CASSALLPGEKLFF. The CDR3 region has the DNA TGTGCCAGCAGTGCACTCTTACCGGGAGAAAAACTGTTTTTT.